This T cell receptor beta chain was recorded in a study of cytomegalovirus exposure and HLA in healthy donors. At the level of the study: For the 300 to 450 genotyped donors, about 81% fell within the Caucasian-associated ancestry cluster. Notes on the study in general: Analysis was performed later, and it showed HLA-associated TCR beta chains to be more clonally expanded than equally common others.

PCR used 60 Vbeta primers and 13 Jbeta primers. In the original workflow: In a later analysis, the count reached some 83 million unique TCR beta chains, with roughly 9.9 million shared. Data came from immunoSEQ multiplex PCR; TCRdb stores just in-frame clones and leaves some out. Clonal size and the V and J genes are those of that table, whereas D and trimming came from the DNA. The data show about 130,000 clones, under 85% seen once. The CDR3 has 13 amino acids. Germline V CDR1 and CDR2: MNHEY, SMNVEV (reference sequence). V lost 5 bases and J lost 6, with 13 bases in between. Comments on this clone: Its antigen is unknown.

The source of this sequence is a male donor in good health and CMV-seropositive. Input material: PBMCs. This chain links TRBV27 with TRBJ1-1, with a weak D call TRBD1 (6 bases). CDR3 in amino acids: CASSERGFAEAFF. The CDR3 DNA reads as TGTGCCAGCAGTGAAAGGGGGTTCGCTGAAGCTTTCTTT.